This T cell receptor (beta chain) was sequenced in a study of T cell responses to AZD1222 COVID-19 vaccine. Study results and caveats: Vaccine-associated CD4 TCRs spanned spike, dominant at 160-218 and 743-854. Reportedly, close to half of spike-specific TCRs are directed against unmutated variant regions. White British ancestry dominated among donors, who included more females, and clonal diversity was possibly underestimated.

Assay used: immunoSEQ multiplex PCR; TCRdb lists only in-frame clones, some missing. Of 100,000 to 150,000 clones in the sample, approximately 92% are singletons; the top ten hold under 2%. A single count supports this clone. Its antigen is still unknown. The CDR3 is made up of 13 amino acids. Trimming removed 3 bases at V and 1 base at J, with 6 bases between. Germline CDR1 is LNHDA and CDR2 is SQIVND (reference sequence). The sequence derives from an adult who received the AZD1222 COVID-19 vaccine. Sample: peripheral blood, taken 28 days after the second AZD1222 dose. The chain employs TRBV19 and TRBJ1-1; D not resolved. The CDR3 reads CASSIVRNTEAFF. In nucleotides, the CDR3 is TGTGCCAGTAGTATCGTCAGGAACACTGAAGCTTTCTTT.